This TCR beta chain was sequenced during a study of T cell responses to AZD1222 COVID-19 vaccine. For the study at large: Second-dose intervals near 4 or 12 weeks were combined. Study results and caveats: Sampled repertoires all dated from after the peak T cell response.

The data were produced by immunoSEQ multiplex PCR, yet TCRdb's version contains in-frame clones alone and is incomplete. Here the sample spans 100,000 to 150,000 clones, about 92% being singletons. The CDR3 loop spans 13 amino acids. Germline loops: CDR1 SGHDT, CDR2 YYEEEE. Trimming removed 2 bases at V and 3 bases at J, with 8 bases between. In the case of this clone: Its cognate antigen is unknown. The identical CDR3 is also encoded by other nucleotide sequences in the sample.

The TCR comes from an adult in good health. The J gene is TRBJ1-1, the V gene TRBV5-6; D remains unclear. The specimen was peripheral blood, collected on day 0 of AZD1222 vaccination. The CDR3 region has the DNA TGTGCCAGCAGCTTTGGGCGGTACACTGAAGCTTTCTTT. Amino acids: CASSFGRYTEAFF.